This T cell receptor beta chain was sequenced for a study of blood T cell repertoires in COVID-19. Study as a whole: COVID-19 samples, acute and convalescent, were from the United States, Italy and Spain. PBMCs, B-cell-depleted T cells, or T cells provided the cDNA or gDNA that made up the material.

Methods used by the authors: Estimates of nucleated cell counts were drawn from the amplification of reference gene primers. Sequencing was performed with immunoSEQ multiplex PCR; in TCRdb, only in-frame clones are kept and a portion is missing. That table furnishes V, J and clone size, whereas the DNA furnished D and trimming. The sample holds approximately 260,000 clones, 70% to 90% seen once. Categorization into cohorts depended on clinical history that participants reported. The sample consisted of PBMCs or T cells enriched from blood (not recorded which). This sequence was found in a woman in her forties with acute COVID-19.

CDR3 nucleotide sequence: TGTGCCAGCACCTCGAACACCGGGGAGCTGTTTTTT. It translates to CASTSNTGELFF. The V call is TRBV9, the J call TRBJ2-2; D gene unclear. With 6 bases removed from V and 0 bases from J, the gap between germline ends came to 3 bases. CDR1 is SGDLS and CDR2 is YYNGEE in the germline V gene. This CDR3 comprises 12 residues.